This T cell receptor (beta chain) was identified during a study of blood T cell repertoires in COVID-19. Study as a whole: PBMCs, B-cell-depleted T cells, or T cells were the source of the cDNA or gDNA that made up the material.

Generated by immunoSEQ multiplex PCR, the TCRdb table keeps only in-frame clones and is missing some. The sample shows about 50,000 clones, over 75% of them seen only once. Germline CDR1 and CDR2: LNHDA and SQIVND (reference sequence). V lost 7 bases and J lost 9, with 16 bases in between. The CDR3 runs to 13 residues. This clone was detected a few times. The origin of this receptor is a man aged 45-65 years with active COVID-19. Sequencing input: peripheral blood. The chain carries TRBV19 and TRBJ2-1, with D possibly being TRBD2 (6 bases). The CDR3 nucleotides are TGTGCCAGTACGGGATATCCCGGGGGTGAGCAGTTCTTC. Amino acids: CASTGYPGGEQFF.